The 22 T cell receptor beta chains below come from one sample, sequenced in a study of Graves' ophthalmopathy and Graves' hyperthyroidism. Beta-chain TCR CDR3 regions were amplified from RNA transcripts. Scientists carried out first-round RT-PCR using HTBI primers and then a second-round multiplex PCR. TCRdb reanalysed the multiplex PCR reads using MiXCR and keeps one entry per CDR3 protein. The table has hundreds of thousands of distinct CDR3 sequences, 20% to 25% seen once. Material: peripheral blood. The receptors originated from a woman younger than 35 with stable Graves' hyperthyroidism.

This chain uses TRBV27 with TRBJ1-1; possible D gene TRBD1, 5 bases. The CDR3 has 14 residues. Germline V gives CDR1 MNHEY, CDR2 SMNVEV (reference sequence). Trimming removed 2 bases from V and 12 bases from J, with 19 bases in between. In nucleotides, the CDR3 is TGTGCCAGCAGTTTACAGGGTTGGGCCACTAAATCTTTCTTT. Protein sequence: CASSLQGWATKSFF.

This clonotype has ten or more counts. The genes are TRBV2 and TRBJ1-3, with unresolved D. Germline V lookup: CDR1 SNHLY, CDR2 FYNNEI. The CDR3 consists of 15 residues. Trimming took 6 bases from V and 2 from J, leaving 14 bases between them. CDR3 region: CASRYSGRPGNTIYF. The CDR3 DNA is TGTGCCAGCAGGTACTCAGGTCGGCCTGGAAACACCATATATTTT.

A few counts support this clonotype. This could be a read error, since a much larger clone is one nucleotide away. CDR3 residues: CTSSTGTVRPYEQYF. CDR3 DNA sequence: TGTACCAGCAGTACCGGGACAGTAAGGCCCTACGAGCAGTACTTC. J is TRBJ2-7 and V is TRBV28; TRBD1 matches 7 bases. CDR3 length: 15 residues. The V gene's germline CDR1 is MDHEN and CDR2 SYDVKM.

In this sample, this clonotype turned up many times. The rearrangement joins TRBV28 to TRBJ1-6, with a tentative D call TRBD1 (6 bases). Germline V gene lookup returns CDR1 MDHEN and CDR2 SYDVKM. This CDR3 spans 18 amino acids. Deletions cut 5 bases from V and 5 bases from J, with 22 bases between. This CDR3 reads CASSVSYPRTDDNSPLHF. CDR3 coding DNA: TGTGCCAGCAGTGTAAGCTACCCCCGGACAGATGATAATTCACCCCTCCACTTT. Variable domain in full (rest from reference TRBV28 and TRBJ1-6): DVKVTQSSRYLVKRTGEKVFLECVQDMDHENMFWYRQDPGLGLRLIYFSYDVKMKEKGDIPEGYSVSREKKERFSLILESASTNQTSMYLCASSVSYPRTDDNSPLHFGNGTRLTVT.

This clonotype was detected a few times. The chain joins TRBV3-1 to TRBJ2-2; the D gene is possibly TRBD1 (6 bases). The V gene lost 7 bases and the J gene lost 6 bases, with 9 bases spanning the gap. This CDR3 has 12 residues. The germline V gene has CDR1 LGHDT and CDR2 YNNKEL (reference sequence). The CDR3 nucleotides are TGTGCCAGCAATAAGGGGGCCGGGGAGCTGTTTTTT. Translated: CASNKGAGELFF.

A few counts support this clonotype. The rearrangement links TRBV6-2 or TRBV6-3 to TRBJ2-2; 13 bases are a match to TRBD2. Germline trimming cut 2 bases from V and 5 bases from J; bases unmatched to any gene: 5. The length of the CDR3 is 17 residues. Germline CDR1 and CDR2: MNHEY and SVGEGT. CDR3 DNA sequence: TGTGCCAGCAGTTACCCCCGGACTAGCGGGAGAACCGGGGAGCTGTTTTTT. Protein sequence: CASSYPRTSGRTGELFF.

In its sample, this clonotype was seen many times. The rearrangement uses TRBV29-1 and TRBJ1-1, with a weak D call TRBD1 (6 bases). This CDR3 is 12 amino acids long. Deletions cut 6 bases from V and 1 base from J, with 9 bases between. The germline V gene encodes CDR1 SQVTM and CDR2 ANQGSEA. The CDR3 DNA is TGCAGCGTCCTACAGGGGAACACTGAAGCTTTCTTT. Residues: CSVLQGNTEAFF.

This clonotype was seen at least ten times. CDR3 amino acids: CASSQAGGGHYEQYF. CDR3 in DNA: TGTGCCAGCAGCCAAGCGGGAGGAGGTCACTACGAGCAGTACTTC. The chain employs TRBV5-6 and TRBJ2-7; 9 bases are a match to TRBD2. This CDR3 comprises 15 residues. The junction had 8 bases not matched to a gene; V was cut back by 4 bases and J by 3 bases. Germline CDR1 and CDR2: SGHDT and YYEEEE.

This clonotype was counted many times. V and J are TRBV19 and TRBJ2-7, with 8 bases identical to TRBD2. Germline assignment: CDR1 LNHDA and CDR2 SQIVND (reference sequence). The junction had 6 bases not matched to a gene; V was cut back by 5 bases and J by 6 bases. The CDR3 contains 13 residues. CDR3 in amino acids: CASSPGLVTEQYF. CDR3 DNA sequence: TGTGCCAGTAGTCCGGGACTAGTCACCGAGCAGTACTTC. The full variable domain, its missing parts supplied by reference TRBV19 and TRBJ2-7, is DGGITQSPKYLFRKEGQNVTLSCEQNLNHDAMYWYRQDPGQGLRLIYYSQIVNDFQKGDIAEGYSVSREKKESFPLTVTSAQKNPTAFYLCASSPGLVTEQYFGPGTRLTVT.

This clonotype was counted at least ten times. The CDR3 reads CAWSEGRYIQYF. In DNA form, the CDR3 reads TGTGCCTGGAGTGAGGGGAGGTACATTCAGTACTTC. The V call is TRBV30, the J call TRBJ2-4; TRBD2 is a possible D gene (6 bases). Germline V CDR1 and CDR2: GTSNPN, SVGIG (reference sequence). The CDR3 sequence is 12 residues long. V lost 1 base and J 8 bases, leaving 9 bases between the germline ends.

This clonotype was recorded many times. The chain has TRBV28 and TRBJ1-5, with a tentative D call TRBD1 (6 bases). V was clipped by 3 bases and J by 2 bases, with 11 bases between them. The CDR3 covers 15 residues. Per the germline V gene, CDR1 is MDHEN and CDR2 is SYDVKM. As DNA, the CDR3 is TGTGCCAGCAGTTTCCCAGGGGCTGGCAATCAGCCCCAGCATTTT. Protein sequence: CASSFPGAGNQPQHF.

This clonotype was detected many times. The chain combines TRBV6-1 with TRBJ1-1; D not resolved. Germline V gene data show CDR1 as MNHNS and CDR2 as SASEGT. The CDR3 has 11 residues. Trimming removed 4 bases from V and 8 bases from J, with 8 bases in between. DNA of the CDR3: TGTGCCAGCAGTGCGGCTTTGGAAGCTTTCTTT. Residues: CASSAALEAFF.

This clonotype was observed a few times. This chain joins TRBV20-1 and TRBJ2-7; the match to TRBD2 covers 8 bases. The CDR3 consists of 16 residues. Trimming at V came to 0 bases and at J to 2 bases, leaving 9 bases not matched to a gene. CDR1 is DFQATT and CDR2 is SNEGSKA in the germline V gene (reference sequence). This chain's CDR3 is CSARDQSREGTYEQYF. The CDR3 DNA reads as TGCAGTGCTAGAGATCAATCCCGGGAGGGCACCTACGAGCAGTACTTC.

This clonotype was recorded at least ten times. The CDR3 bases are TGTGCCAGCAGGGCAGGGGCGCAGGGAAACACCATATATTTT. Translated: CASRAGAQGNTIYF. V and J are TRBV6-1 and TRBJ1-3; a weak D match, TRBD1 (6 bases). This CDR3 comprises 14 residues. Trimming shortened V by 6 bases and J by 4 bases, and 13 bases separated the two germline ends. Germline V lookup: CDR1 MNHNS, CDR2 SASEGT.

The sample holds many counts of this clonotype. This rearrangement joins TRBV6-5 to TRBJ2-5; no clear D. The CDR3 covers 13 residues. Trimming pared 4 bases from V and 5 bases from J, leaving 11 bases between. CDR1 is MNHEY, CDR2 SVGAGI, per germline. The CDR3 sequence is CASSSLSYETQYF. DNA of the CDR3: TGTGCCAGCAGTTCCCTATCTTACGAGACCCAGTACTTC.

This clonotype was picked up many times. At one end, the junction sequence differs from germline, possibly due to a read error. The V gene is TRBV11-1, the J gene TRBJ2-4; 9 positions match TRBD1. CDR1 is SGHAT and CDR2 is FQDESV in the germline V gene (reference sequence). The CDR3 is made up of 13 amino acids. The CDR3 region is CASSRTGENIKYF. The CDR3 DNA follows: TGTGCCAGCAGCCGGACAGGGGAAAACATTAAGTACTTC. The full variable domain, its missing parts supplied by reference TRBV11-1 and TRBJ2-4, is EAEVAQSPRYKITEKSQAVAFWCDPISGHATLYWYRQILGQGPELLVQFQDESVVDDSQLPKDRFSAERLKGVDSTLKIQPAELGDSAMYLCASSRTGENIKYFGAGTRLSVL.

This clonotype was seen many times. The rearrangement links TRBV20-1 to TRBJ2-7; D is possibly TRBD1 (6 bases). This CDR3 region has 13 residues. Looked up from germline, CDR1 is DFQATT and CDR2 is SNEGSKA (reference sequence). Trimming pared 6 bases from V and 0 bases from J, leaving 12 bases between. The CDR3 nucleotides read TGCAGTGCCGACGCGACAGGCTCCTACGAGCAGTACTTC. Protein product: CSADATGSYEQYF.

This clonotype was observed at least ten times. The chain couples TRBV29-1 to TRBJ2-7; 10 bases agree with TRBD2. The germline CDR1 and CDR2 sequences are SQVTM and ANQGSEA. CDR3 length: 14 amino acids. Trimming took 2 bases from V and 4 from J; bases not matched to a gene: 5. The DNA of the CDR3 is TGCAGCGTTGAACTCGGGACTAGCGTATACGAGCAGTACTTC. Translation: CSVELGTSVYEQYF.

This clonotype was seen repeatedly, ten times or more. CDR3 in amino acids: CATSRDAYLETQYF. In nucleotides, the CDR3 is TGTGCCACCAGCAGAGATGCTTATCTGGAGACCCAGTACTTC. This chain uses TRBV15 with TRBJ2-5, with unresolved D. Trimming left V 0 bases short and J 5 bases short, with 10 bases between. Germline-derived CDR1 and CDR2 are LNHNV and YYDKDF (reference sequence). The CDR3 sequence is 14 residues long.

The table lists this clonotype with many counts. The CDR3 DNA is TGTGCCAGCAGCTCAGACGGGGGTATCACTGAAGCTTTCTTT. Its translation is CASSSDGGITEAFF. V gene TRBV9 combines with J gene TRBJ1-1, with a tentative D call TRBD1 (5 bases). V lost 4 bases to trimming and J lost 4 bases, with 14 bases between them. Germline V gives CDR1 SGDLS, CDR2 YYNGEE. This CDR3 comprises 14 residues.

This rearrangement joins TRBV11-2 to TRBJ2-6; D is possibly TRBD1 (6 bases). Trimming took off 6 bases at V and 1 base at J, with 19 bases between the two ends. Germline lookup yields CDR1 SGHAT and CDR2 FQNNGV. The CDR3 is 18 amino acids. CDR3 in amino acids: CASRGTGPTRSGANVLTF. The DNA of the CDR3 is TGTGCCAGCAGGGGAACAGGGCCTACCCGATCTGGGGCCAACGTCCTGACTTTC.

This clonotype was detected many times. The CDR3 nucleotides are TGTGCCAGCAGTTTAGGATCCGGGACAGAACACATGGGGACTGAAGCTTTCTTT. It encodes CASSLGSGTEHMGTEAFF. The chain uses TRBV12-3 or TRBV12-4 and TRBJ1-1, with 7 positions matching TRBD1. V was pared by 1 base and J by 5 bases, with 16 bases of the junction left unmatched. This CDR3 has 18 residues.